The present T cell receptor beta chain was sequenced within a study of blood T cell repertoires in COVID-19. Methods used by the authors: Reference gene primers were amplified, and this amplification served to estimate nucleated cell counts. Assay: immunoSEQ multiplex PCR; the TCRdb copy retains only in-frame clones and omits some. The V and J calls and clone size are taken from that table; D and trimming were inferred from the DNA. The profile shows 100,000 to 150,000 clones, 75% to 85% of them singletons. Germline loops: CDR1 KGHSH, CDR2 LQKENI. Trimming shortened V by 3 bases and J by 1 base, and 12 bases separated the two germline ends. This CDR3 region has 15 residues.

The J gene is TRBJ1-1, the V gene TRBV18, with D possibly matching TRBD1 (5 bases). The sequence came from a middle-aged man with active or convalescent COVID-19. Sequenced: peripheral blood. CDR3 loop: CASSPSGESNTEAFF. For the CDR3, the DNA is TGTGCCAGCTCACCCTCGGGGGAGTCGAACACTGAAGCTTTCTTT.